This T cell receptor beta chain was documented in a study of blood T cells in healthy people across ages (dated by TCRdb to the mid-2010s). About the full investigation: In model experiments, roughly one uniquely barcoded TCR beta cDNA molecule per two T cells was captured by template switching. Using deep sequencing normalized with unique cDNA molecular identifiers, the study measured how TCR beta repertoire diversity changes with age. Four age groups were formed from the donors: young (average around 15 years), middle-aged (approximately 40), aged (about 62) and long-lived (less than 85). To avoid experimental bias, donors of different ages were spread randomly across the sequencing lanes. Two additional independent replicas of 1 million unique cDNA reads from the same blood draw were analyzed for two donors (one aged 18 to 29 and one aged 80 or older). General study outcomes and caveats: The percentage of naive T cells measured by flow cytometry correlated strongly with observed TCR beta diversity. Conclusive comparison of naive and antigen-experienced compartments was prevented by the profiling of bulk unsorted PBMCs. Compared with the aged group, the long-lived group had more naive CD4+ T cells, fewer expanded clones and increased TCR diversity, a pattern suggesting age selection. Estimates of total diversity from one million sequenced T cells were regarded as lower bounds and underestimates. The CMV infection status of donors was not known, potentially confounding age-related changes in expanded clonotypes. As age increased, observed TCR beta diversity per million T cells dropped in a roughly linear way, and a significant reduction was already evident by age approximately 40.

Library prep was done by 5' RACE. Data came from an Illumina HiSeq 2500. A second roughly 6 to 11 cycle PCR used a sample-barcoded 5' primer and a J-beta primer mix. Each TCR beta cDNA molecule received a unique molecular identifier from a template-switch 5' adaptor carrying 12 random nucleotides. Each sample yielded at least 2.5 million CDR3-containing paired-end reads. First-strand cDNA was synthesized from all RNA with the Mint cDNA synthesis kit, primed by a TRBC-specific oligonucleotide. All cDNA was treated with uracil-DNA glycosylase and then went through a first 18-cycle PCR with the universal primers M1SS and BC2_uni_R. The original methods were these. Each sample was normalized by randomly selecting 1 million high-quality reads, each carrying a distinct molecular identifier. Instead of being binned into consensus sequences, reads with shared molecular identifiers were discarded. MiTCR, set to a Q25 quality threshold and the strictest error-elimination algorithm, was used for CDR3 identification, clonotype clustering and error correction. A nonparametric unseen species model using Euler transformation provided a lower-bound estimate of total TCR beta diversity. The raw public data were reprocessed by TCRdb itself: fastp quality trimming at Q25, MiXCR clonotype calling, in-frame beta chains only. Each entry merges the rows of one CDR3 protein and shows their most common DNA and genes. None of the V and J calls come from the authors' own analysis; TCRdb made them. This sample holds around 900,000 distinct CDR3 sequences; 51% were observed only once. 20% to 25% of the sample belongs to the ten largest clones.

There are 11 amino acids in the CDR3, from cysteine to phenylalanine inclusive. The entry retains the CDR3 DNA only, 33 bases that are in frame from base 1. From the germline V gene, CDR1 is MNHEY and CDR2 is SVGEGT. Cut back by 8 bases and 3 bases, the V and J ends lie 8 bases apart. Details on this clonotype: Its target antigen remains unknown. No base quality values were provided; no much bigger clone lies one nucleotide off.

The 39 donors, aged about 6 to 100 years, were systemically healthy Caucasian individuals from Russia. Each donor gave around 9 milliliters of peripheral blood, collected into EDTA-treated Vacutainer tubes. Ficoll-Paque density-gradient centrifugation was used to isolate PBMCs, with at least 7 million per sample. Total RNA was extracted from PBMCs with Trizol reagent, with at least 6 micrograms obtained per sample. The percentages of naive CD45RAhigh/CD27high T cells were determined by flow cytometry on a PBMC aliquot from every donor. The rearrangement joined TRBV6-2 or TRBV6-3 to TRBJ2-7, with the D gene too uncertain to name. Material: blood. This TCR was recovered from a woman aged 60-75 years in good health. The nucleotide sequence is TGTGCCAGCGGGTCTTACTACGAGCAGTACTTC. Translation gives CASGSYYEQYF.